The 30 T cell receptor beta chains below were found in one sample sequenced in a study of T cells in Graves' hyperthyroidism and ophthalmopathy. RNA transcripts yielded amplified TCR beta CDR3 regions. The TCR CDR3 was amplified in a first-round RT-PCR using the HTBI primer set. Each CDR3 protein gets one entry after TCRdb re-called the multiplex PCR reads with MiXCR. The sample consists of around 600,000 distinct CDR3 sequences, approximately 15% of them appearing once. Sequences were obtained from blood. Source of these receptors: a woman aged 18-29 years with Graves' ophthalmopathy.

Many counts were recorded for this clonotype. J is TRBJ2-3 and V is TRBV20-1; TRBD2 matches at 9 bases. The CDR3 spans 16 residues. Per germline, CDR1 DFQATT and CDR2 SNEGSKA (reference sequence). With 6 bases clipped from V and 4 bases from J, the junction kept 14 bases outside the gene matches. The CDR3 region is CSAEKGTSLRADTQYF. CDR3 DNA: TGCAGTGCCGAAAAAGGGACTAGCCTGAGGGCAGATACGCAGTATTTT.

This clonotype was observed at least ten times. The CDR3 nucleotides are TGTGCCACGGAAGCTGGACAGGGTGGCTCTGGGGCCAACGTCCTGACTTTC. This encodes CATEAGQGGSGANVLTF. The V and J genes are TRBV12-3 or TRBV12-4 and TRBJ2-6; 8 positions match TRBD1. The CDR3 consists of 17 residues. Trimming at V came to 10 bases and at J to 0 bases, leaving 11 bases not matched to a gene.

This clonotype was seen at least ten times. The rearrangement uses TRBV29-1 and TRBJ2-3; D is ambiguous. Germline V gene lookup returns CDR1 SQVTM and CDR2 ANQGSEA. Trimming pared 4 bases from V and 2 bases from J, leaving 10 bases between. This CDR3 has 13 residues. The CDR3 is CSVGASSTDTQYF. The CDR3 nucleotides read TGCAGCGTTGGGGCGAGCTCCACAGATACGCAGTATTTT.

V is TRBV2 and J is TRBJ1-2, with a tentative D call TRBD1 (5 bases). Germline lookup yields CDR1 SNHLY and CDR2 FYNNEI. Trimming shortened V by 6 bases and J by 1 base, and 12 bases separated the two germline ends. The CDR3 has 14 residues. The CDR3 spells CASRRTTLNYGYTF. CDR3 nucleotides: TGTGCCAGCAGGCGGACAACTCTTAACTATGGCTACACCTTC. The whole variable domain, filled in from reference TRBV2 and TRBJ1-2, reads EPEVTQTPSHQVTQMGQEVILRCVPISNHLYFYWYRQILGQKVEFLVSFYNNEISEKSEIFDDQFSVERPDGSNFTLKIRSTKLEDSAMYFCASRRTTLNYGYTFGSGTRLTVV.

This clonotype was found a few times. This chain uses TRBV11-2 with TRBJ2-7, with TRBD2 matching over 8 bases. The length of the CDR3 is 15 residues. V lost 3 bases and J lost 3; bases outside the gene matches: 7. Per the germline V gene, CDR1 is SGHAT and CDR2 is FQNNGV. CDR3 region: CASSLGAGAVYEQYF. The DNA for the CDR3 is TGTGCCAGCAGCTTGGGAGCGGGAGCCGTCTACGAGCAGTACTTC.

In its sample, this clonotype was seen a few times. V and J are TRBV5-1 and TRBJ2-1; 9 nucleotides agree with TRBD2. Germline assignment: CDR1 SGHRS and CDR2 YFSETQ. The CDR3 contains 16 residues. V was pared by 5 bases and J by 4 bases, with 10 bases of the junction left unmatched. The DNA for the CDR3 is TGCGCCAGCAGAGTGACTAGCGGACCTTCGTACAATGAGCAGTTCTTC. The encoded protein is CASRVTSGPSYNEQFF.

This clonotype was observed at least ten times. The chain is built from TRBV12-5 and TRBJ2-1; TRBD1 matches 9 bases. V was clipped by 1 base and J by 5 bases; unmatched bases: 3. The CDR3 is made up of 15 amino acids. Germline lookup yields CDR1 LGHNT and CDR2 FRNRAP. CDR3 in amino acids: CASGLGDRANNEQFF. CDR3 nucleotides: TGTGCTAGTGGTTTGGGGGACAGGGCGAACAATGAGCAGTTCTTC.

This clonotype has ten or more counts. This chain connects TRBV5-5 to TRBJ1-1; weak D call: TRBD1 (6 bases). The germline V and J ends were trimmed by 6 bases and 0 bases, with 18 bases remaining between them. Germline CDR1 and CDR2: SGHKS and YYEKEE (reference sequence). The CDR3 loop spans 16 amino acids. The CDR3 loop is CASIPRAGQLNTEAFF. CDR3 in DNA: TGTGCCAGCATCCCCCGGGCGGGACAACTGAACACTGAAGCTTTCTTT.

The chain carries TRBV19 and TRBJ2-1; D gene uncertain. Germline loops: CDR1 LNHDA, CDR2 SQIVND (reference sequence). V lost 8 bases to trimming and J lost 10 bases, with 15 bases between them. The CDR3 runs 12 residues. Here the CDR3 DNA reads TGTGCCAGTCCTTCGAGACCACGGGAGCAGTTCTTC. It is translated as CASPSRPREQFF.

This rearrangement joins TRBV28 to TRBJ2-1; TRBD2 matches 12 bases. Per the germline V gene, CDR1 is MDHEN and CDR2 is SYDVKM. CDR3 length: 17 residues. V trimming: 5 bases; J trimming: 3 bases; junction bases outside the gene matches: 8. CDR3 loop: CASSPPGLAGLYNEQFF. The CDR3, as DNA: TGTGCCAGCAGTCCCCCTGGACTAGCGGGACTCTACAATGAGCAGTTCTTC.

This clonotype showed up many times. V usage is TRBV7-9 and J usage is TRBJ2-7; D unclear. This CDR3 spans 13 amino acids. Per germline, CDR1 SEHNR and CDR2 FQNEAQ (reference sequence). V shed 5 bases and J shed 6 bases, with 14 bases lying between them. The CDR3 nucleotides are TGTGCCAGCAGCGCCGGCCTCTGGCTCGAGCAGTACTTC. Its protein product is CASSAGLWLEQYF.

The rearrangement joins TRBV10-2 to TRBJ2-7, with 8 bases that match TRBD2. CDR1 and CDR2 from the germline V gene are WSHSY and SAAADI. The CDR3 runs 13 residues. V shed 11 bases, J shed 7 bases, and the junction held 13 bases outside the gene matches. CDR3 in DNA: TGCGCCGGCACGGCGGGAGGATCCTGGGAGCAGTACTTC. Residues: CAGTAGGSWEQYF.

Of note for this clonotype: This may stem from a read error, because a much larger clone lies one nucleotide away. This chain connects TRBV29-1 to TRBJ2-7, with 8 bases fitting TRBD2. The CDR3 consists of 13 residues. CDR1 and CDR2 from the germline V gene are SQVTM and ANQGSEA. Trimming at V came to 4 bases and at J to 8 bases, leaving 10 bases not matched to a gene. CDR3: CSVVFSGEYKQYF. For the CDR3, the DNA is TGCAGCGTTGTGTTTAGCGGGGAGTACAAGCAGTACTTC.

This clonotype was picked up many times. V gene TRBV20-1 combines with J gene TRBJ1-1; no clear D. Trimming shortened V by 6 bases and J by 3 bases, and 17 bases separated the two germline ends. This CDR3 has 14 residues. Germline V gene sequence: CDR1 DFQATT, CDR2 SNEGSKA (reference sequence). Here the CDR3 reads CSAPSQILYTEAFF. CDR3 DNA sequence: TGCAGTGCCCCTTCCCAGATTCTTTACACTGAAGCTTTCTTT.

This clonotype showed up many times. V and J are TRBV3-1 and TRBJ2-1; TRBD2 aligns across 9 bases. CDR1 LGHDT and CDR2 YNNKEL come from the germline V gene (reference sequence). V dropped 1 base and J dropped 12; count of bases not matched to a gene: 7. The CDR3 has 14 residues. In DNA, the CDR3 is TGTGCCAGCAGCCAAGCAGTGGCGGGAGGGCGGCAGTTCTTC. This translates into CASSQAVAGGRQFF.

A single count supports this clonotype. This may stem from a read error, because a much larger clone lies one nucleotide away. This chain links TRBV3-1 with TRBJ1-6; D call uncertain. Looked up from germline, CDR1 is LGHDT and CDR2 is YNNKEL (reference sequence). The CDR3 extends over 12 amino acids. This CDR3 is CASSQRRSPLLF. CDR3 in DNA: TGTGCCAGCAGCCAAAGACGGTCACCCCTCCTCTTT.

In this sample, this clonotype turned up many times. The gene calls are TRBV28 and TRBJ1-1; TRBD1 agrees at 9 bases. The CDR3 runs 15 residues. The V segment lost 3 bases and the J segment 2 bases; nucleotides outside the gene matches: 4. Germline CDR1 and CDR2: MDHEN and SYDVKM. CDR3 DNA sequence: TGTGCCAGCAGTTTTGGGGACAGGGCAAACACTGAAGCTTTCTTT. This codes for CASSFGDRANTEAFF.

This clonotype has ten or more counts. V gene TRBV3-1 combines with J gene TRBJ2-2; D not certain. This CDR3 is 15 amino acids long. Germline CDR1 and CDR2: LGHDT and YNNKEL (reference sequence). The V and J ends lost 4 bases and 4 bases respectively, with 13 bases between them. The CDR3 DNA sequence: TGTGCCAGCAGCCCCGGACCGACCGGCACCGGGGAGCTGTTTTTT. Residues: CASSPGPTGTGELFF.

This clonotype was counted many times. This chain links TRBV28 with TRBJ2-4; tentative D call: TRBD2 (5 bases). CDR1 MDHEN and CDR2 SYDVKM come from the germline V gene. The CDR3 loop spans 15 amino acids. Trimming removed 2 bases at V and 0 bases at J, with 8 bases between. CDR3 loop: CASSLAGLAKNIQYF. Written as DNA, the CDR3 is TGTGCCAGCAGTTTAGCAGGACTAGCCAAAAACATTCAGTACTTC.

This clonotype came up many times. The V gene is TRBV27, the J gene TRBJ2-7; D gene uncertain. The CDR3 loop spans 14 amino acids. Germline V gene data show CDR1 as MNHEY and CDR2 as SMNVEV (reference sequence). Trimming removed 5 bases from V and 9 bases from J, with 20 bases in between. The CDR3 is CASSPRLESFGQYF. The DNA for the CDR3 is TGTGCCAGCAGTCCCCGCTTAGAGTCGTTTGGGCAGTACTTC.

There are many counts of this clonotype. The chain carries TRBV28 and TRBJ1-2, with a weak D call TRBD1 (5 bases). The germline gives CDR1 MDHEN, CDR2 SYDVKM. The V end lost 5 bases, the J end lost 4 bases, and 17 bases lay between the germline ends. This CDR3 has 15 residues. CDR3 region: CASSVPPGQTYGYTF. For the CDR3, the DNA is TGTGCCAGCAGTGTCCCCCCCGGACAAACCTATGGCTACACCTTC.

This clonotype was observed many times. The chain uses TRBV28 and TRBJ1-5; tentative D call: TRBD1 (6 bases). CDR3 length: 15 amino acids. V was cut by 3 bases and J by 2 bases, with 11 bases left in between. CDR1 and CDR2 from the germline V gene are MDHEN and SYDVKM. DNA for the CDR3: TGTGCCAGCAGTTTGGCGGGGGCCGGCAATCAGCCCCAGCATTTT. Translating gives CASSLAGAGNQPQHF.

The chain combines TRBV12-3 or TRBV12-4 with TRBJ2-5; 10 bases line up with TRBD2. The CDR3 is 18 residues long. Trimming at V came to 1 base and at J to 3 bases, leaving 11 bases not matched to a gene. The DNA of the CDR3 is TGTGCCAGCAGTTTAGGAACTAGCGGGAAGTGGGGGAAAGAGACCCAGTACTTC. Translation gives CASSLGTSGKWGKETQYF.

This clonotype was seen a handful of times. The rearrangement links TRBV5-5 to TRBJ2-1, with D uncertain. Trimming stripped 1 base from V and 0 bases from J, with 17 bases between. The CDR3 is made up of 18 amino acids. Germline CDR1 SGHKS, CDR2 YYEKEE (reference sequence). CDR3 residues: CASSLPRTVILSYNEQFF. The CDR3 nucleotides read TGTGCCAGCAGCTTGCCCCGGACGGTTATCCTCTCCTACAATGAGCAGTTCTTC. Together with reference TRBV5-5 and TRBJ2-1, the CDR3 gives the full variable domain: DAGVTQSPTHLIKTRGQQVTLRCSPISGHKSVSWYQQVLGQGPQFIFQYYEKEERGRGNFPDRFSARQFPNYSSELNVNALLLGDSALYLCASSLPRTVILSYNEQFFGPGTRLTVL.

This clonotype was seen a handful of times. The chain combines TRBV19 with TRBJ1-3; D may be TRBD1 (6 bases). Germline CDR1 reads LNHDA; CDR2 reads SQIVND (reference sequence). CDR3 size: 15 residues. Trimming stripped 7 bases from V and 0 bases from J, with 13 bases between. The CDR3 sequence: CASTMTGFSGNTIYF. CDR3 DNA: TGTGCCAGTACCATGACAGGCTTCTCTGGAAACACCATATATTTT.

This clonotype was found many times. DNA of the CDR3: TGTGCCAGCAGCTTAAGGGACTTCGACGAGCAGTACTTC. Residues: CASSLRDFDEQYF. The chain is built from TRBV11-1 and TRBJ2-7, with D perhaps matching TRBD2 (6 bases). V dropped 2 bases and J dropped 5 bases, with 10 bases sitting between them. Germline V lookup: CDR1 SGHAT, CDR2 FQDESV (reference sequence). The CDR3 contains 13 residues.

This clonotype has a handful of counts. The chain combines TRBV30 with TRBJ2-2; 10 bases align to TRBD2. This CDR3 has 14 residues. Germline V gene lookup returns CDR1 GTSNPN and CDR2 SVGIG (reference sequence). V shed 3 bases, J shed 6 bases, and the junction held 4 bases outside the gene matches. CDR3 nucleotides: TGTGCCTGGAGATTAGCGGGAGGTCCCGGGGAGCTGTTTTTT. As protein: CAWRLAGGPGELFF.

CDR3 bases: TGTGCCACCAGCAGAGTGACGGGTGGCCCTTACAATGAGCAGTTCTTC. Encoded protein: CATSRVTGGPYNEQFF. The chain couples TRBV15 to TRBJ2-1; D uncertain. The CDR3 runs to 16 residues. CDR1 is LNHNV, CDR2 YYDKDF, per germline (reference sequence). Trimming cost V 1 base and J 4 bases, with 14 bases left between them. Together with reference TRBV15 and TRBJ2-1, the CDR3 gives the full variable domain: DAMVIQNPRYQVTQFGKPVTLSCSQTLNHNVMYWYQQKSSQAPKLLFHYYDKDFNNEADTPDNFQSRRPNTSFCFLDIRSPGLGDTAMYLCATSRVTGGPYNEQFFGPGTRLTVL.

On this clonotype itself: This may come from a read error, since a much larger clone is one base off. This chain uses TRBV5-5 with TRBJ2-3, with D possibly matching TRBD1 (6 bases). The CDR3 runs 17 residues. V was clipped by 0 bases and J by 2 bases, with 16 bases between them. Germline CDR1 SGHKS, CDR2 YYEKEE (reference sequence). The DNA of the CDR3 is TGTGCCAGCAGCTTGGACCTAATAGGGGGTGTCACAGATACGCAGTATTTT. It codes for CASSLDLIGGVTDTQYF.

This clonotype is medium-sized within its sample. The CDR3, as DNA: TGCAGTGCCCCAGAGGTAGCGGGAGTCGCAGATACGCAGTATTTT. Translation gives CSAPEVAGVADTQYF. J is TRBJ2-3 and V is TRBV20-1, with 9 bases fitting TRBD2. Germline lookup yields CDR1 DFQATT and CDR2 SNEGSKA (reference sequence). Germline trimming cut 6 bases from V and 4 bases from J; bases unmatched to any gene: 11. This CDR3 has 15 residues.